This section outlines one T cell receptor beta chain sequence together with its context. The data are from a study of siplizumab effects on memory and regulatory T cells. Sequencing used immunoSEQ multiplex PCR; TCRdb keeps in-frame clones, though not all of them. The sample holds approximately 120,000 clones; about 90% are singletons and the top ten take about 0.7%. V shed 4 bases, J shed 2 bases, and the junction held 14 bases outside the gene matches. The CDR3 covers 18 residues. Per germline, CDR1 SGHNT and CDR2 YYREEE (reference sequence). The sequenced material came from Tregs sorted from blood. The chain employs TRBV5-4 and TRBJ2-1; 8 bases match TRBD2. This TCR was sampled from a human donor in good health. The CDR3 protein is CASSRGGGAGQAYNEQFF. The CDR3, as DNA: TGTGCCAGCAGCCGGGGGGGAGGTGCAGGCCAAGCCTACAATGAGCAGTTCTTC. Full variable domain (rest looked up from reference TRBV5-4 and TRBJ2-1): ETGVTQSPTHLIKTRGQQVTLRCSSQSGHNTVSWYQQALGQGPQFIFQYYREEENGRGNFPPRFSGLQFPNYSSELNVNALELDDSALYLCASSRGGGAGQAYNEQFFGPGTRLTVL.